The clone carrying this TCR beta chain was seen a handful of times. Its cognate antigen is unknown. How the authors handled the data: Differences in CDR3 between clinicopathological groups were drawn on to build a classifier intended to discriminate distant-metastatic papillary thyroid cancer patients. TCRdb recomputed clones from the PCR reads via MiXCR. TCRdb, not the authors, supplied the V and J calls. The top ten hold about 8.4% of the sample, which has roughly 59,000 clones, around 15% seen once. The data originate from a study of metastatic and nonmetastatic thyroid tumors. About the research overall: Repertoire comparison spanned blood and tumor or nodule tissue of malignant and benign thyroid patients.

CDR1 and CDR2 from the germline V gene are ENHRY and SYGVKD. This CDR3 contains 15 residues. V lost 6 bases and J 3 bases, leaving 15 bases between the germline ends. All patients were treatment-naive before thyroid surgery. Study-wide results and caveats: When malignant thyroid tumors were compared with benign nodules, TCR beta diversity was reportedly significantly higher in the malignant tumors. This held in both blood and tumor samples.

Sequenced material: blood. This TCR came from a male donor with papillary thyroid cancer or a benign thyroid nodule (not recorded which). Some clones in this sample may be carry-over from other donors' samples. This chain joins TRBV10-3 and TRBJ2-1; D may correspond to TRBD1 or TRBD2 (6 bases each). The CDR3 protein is CAISGKGGNYNEQFF. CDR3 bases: TGTGCCATCAGCGGAAAGGGGGGAAACTACAATGAGCAGTTCTTC.